The rows below give T cell receptor beta chains drawn from one sample of a study of regulatory T cells in long-lasting Graves disease. TCRdb re-analysed the multiplex PCR reads in MiXCR, keeping a single row per CDR3 protein. The table shows hundreds of thousands of distinct CDR3 sequences, with about 14% occurring only once. The material sequenced was peripheral blood mononuclear cells (PBMCs), taken at new diagnosis, from a patient treated with antithyroid drugs. Receptors were obtained from a female donor with Graves disease. Both conserved end residues are part of each CDR3. A D gene is named only where the DNA matches it firmly.

V gene: TRBV5-1; CDR3 length: 15; D gene: TRBD1; CDR3 protein: CASSVGTGEGYGYTF
V gene: TRBV6-2/TRBV6-3; CDR3 length: 15; D gene: NA; CDR3 protein: CASSYLWGGDYGYTF
V gene: TRBV28; CDR3 length: 15; D gene: TRBD2; CDR3 protein: CASSGGGRAQDTQYF
V gene: TRBV5-1; CDR3 length: 15; D gene: TRBD2; CDR3 protein: CASSSASAGAYEQYF
V gene: TRBV29-1; CDR3 length: 19; D gene: TRBD1; CDR3 protein: CSVQNTGPGQGLCNQPQHF
V gene: TRBV7-3; CDR3 length: 17; D gene: TRBD2; CDR3 protein: CASSAGTGGSSTDTQYF
V gene: TRBV7-2; CDR3 length: 16; D gene: TRBD1; CDR3 protein: CASSLEFLRTGGNAFF
V gene: TRBV13; CDR3 length: 13; D gene: TRBD1; CDR3 protein: CASSFGTGNGYTF
V gene: TRBV20-1; CDR3 length: 14; D gene: NA; CDR3 protein: CSANLRGSNTEAFF
V gene: TRBV7-3; CDR3 length: 15; D gene: TRBD1; CDR3 protein: CASSLNLGTGNEQYF
V gene: TRBV5-4; CDR3 length: 15; D gene: NA; CDR3 protein: CASSLAVGVTDEQYF
V gene: TRBV7-2; CDR3 length: 15; D gene: NA; CDR3 protein: CASSFYSSSYNEQFF
V gene: TRBV2; CDR3 length: 13; D gene: TRBD2; CDR3 protein: CASLRGGPHTQYF
V gene: TRBV10-3; CDR3 length: 15; D gene: NA; CDR3 protein: CAISGSRVGTDTQYF
V gene: TRBV3-1; CDR3 length: 15; D gene: NA; CDR3 protein: CASSQEGVMNTEAFF
V gene: TRBV7-3; CDR3 length: 15; D gene: TRBD2; CDR3 protein: CASSLGGGITDTQYF
V gene: TRBV28; CDR3 length: 14; D gene: NA; CDR3 protein: CASSLYTPGETQYF
V gene: TRBV12-5; CDR3 length: 14; D gene: TRBD2; CDR3 protein: CASGLGLARNEQFF
V gene: TRBV12-3/TRBV12-4; CDR3 length: 18; D gene: NA; CDR3 protein: CASSSDEGPGRSQETQYF
V gene: TRBV19; CDR3 length: 13; D gene: NA; CDR3 protein: CASTRVLNTEAFF
V gene: TRBV19; CDR3 length: 17; D gene: TRBD1; CDR3 protein: CASSPPTGRLHSYGYTF